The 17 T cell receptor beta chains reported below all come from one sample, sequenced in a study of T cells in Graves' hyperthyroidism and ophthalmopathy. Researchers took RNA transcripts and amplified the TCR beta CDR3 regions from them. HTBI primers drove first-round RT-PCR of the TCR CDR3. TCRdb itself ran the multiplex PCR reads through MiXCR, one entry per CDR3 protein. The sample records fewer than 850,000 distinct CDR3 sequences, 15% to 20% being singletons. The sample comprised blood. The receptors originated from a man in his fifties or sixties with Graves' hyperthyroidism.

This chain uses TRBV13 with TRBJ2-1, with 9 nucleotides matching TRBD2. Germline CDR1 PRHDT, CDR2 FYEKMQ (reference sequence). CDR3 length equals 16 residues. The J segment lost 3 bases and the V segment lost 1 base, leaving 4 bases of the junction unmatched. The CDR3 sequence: CASSLVPSGNYNEQFF. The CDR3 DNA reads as TGTGCCAGCAGCTTAGTTCCTAGCGGGAACTACAATGAGCAGTTCTTC.

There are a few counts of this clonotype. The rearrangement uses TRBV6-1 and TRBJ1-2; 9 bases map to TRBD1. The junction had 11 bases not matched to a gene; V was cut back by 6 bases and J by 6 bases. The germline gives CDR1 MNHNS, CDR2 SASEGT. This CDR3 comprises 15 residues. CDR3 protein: CASRLTLTGGHGYTF. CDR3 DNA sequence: TGTGCCAGCAGGCTGACCCTGACAGGGGGACATGGCTACACCTTC.

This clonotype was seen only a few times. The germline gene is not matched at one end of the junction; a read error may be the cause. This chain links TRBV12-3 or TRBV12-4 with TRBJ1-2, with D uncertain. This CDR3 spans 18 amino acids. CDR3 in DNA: TGTGCCAGCAACTTGGTTGGGAGGTTTATCTTACCTAACCATGGCTACACCTTC. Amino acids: CASNLVGRFILPNHGYTF.

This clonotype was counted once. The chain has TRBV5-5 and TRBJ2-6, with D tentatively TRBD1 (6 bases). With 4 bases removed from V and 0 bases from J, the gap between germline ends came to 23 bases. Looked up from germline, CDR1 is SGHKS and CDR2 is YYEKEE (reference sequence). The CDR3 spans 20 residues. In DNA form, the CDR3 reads TGTGCCAGCAGCACTCACGCCGGGACACAATCCAACTCTGGGGCCAACGTCCTGACTTTC. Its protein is CASSTHAGTQSNSGANVLTF.

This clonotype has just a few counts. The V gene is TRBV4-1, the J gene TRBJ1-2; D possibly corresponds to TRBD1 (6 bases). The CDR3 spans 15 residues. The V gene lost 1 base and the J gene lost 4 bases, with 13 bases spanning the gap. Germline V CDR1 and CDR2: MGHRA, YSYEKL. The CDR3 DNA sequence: TGCGCCAGCAGCCAAGGAGGCGGGGGCTTCTATGGCTACACCTTC. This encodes CASSQGGGGFYGYTF.

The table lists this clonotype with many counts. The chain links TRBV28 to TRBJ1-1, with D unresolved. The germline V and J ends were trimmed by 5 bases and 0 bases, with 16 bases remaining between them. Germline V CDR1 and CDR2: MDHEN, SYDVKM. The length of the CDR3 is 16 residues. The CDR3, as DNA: TGTGCCAGCAGTCCACCTCGGGGTCTCATGAACACTGAAGCTTTCTTT. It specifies CASSPPRGLMNTEAFF.

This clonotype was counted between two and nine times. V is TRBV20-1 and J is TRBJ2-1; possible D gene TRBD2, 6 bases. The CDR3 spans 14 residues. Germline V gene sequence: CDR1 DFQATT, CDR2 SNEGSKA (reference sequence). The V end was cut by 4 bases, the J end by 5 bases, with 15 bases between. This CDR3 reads CSATRGLTDNEQFF. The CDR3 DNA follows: TGCAGTGCTACTAGGGGACTTACCGACAATGAGCAGTTCTTC.

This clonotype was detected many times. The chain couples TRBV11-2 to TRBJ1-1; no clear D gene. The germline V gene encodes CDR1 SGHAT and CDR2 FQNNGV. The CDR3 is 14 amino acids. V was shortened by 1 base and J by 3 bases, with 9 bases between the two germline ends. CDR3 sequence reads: CASSLGRKYTEAFF. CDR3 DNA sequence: TGTGCCAGCAGCTTAGGACGGAAGTACACTGAAGCTTTCTTT.

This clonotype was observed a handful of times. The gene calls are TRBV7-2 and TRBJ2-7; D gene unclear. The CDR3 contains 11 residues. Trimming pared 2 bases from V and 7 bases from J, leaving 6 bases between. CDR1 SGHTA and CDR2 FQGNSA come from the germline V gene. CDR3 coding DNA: TGTGCCAGCAGCTTAAAAGCGGAGCAGTACTTC. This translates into CASSLKAEQYF.

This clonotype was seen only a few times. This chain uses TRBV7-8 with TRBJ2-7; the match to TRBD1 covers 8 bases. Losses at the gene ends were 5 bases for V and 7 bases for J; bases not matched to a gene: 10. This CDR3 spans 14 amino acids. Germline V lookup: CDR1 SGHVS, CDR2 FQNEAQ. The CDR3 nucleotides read TGTGCCAGCAGCGGAGGCAGGGGGCCAAGTGAGCAGTACTTC. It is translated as CASSGGRGPSEQYF.

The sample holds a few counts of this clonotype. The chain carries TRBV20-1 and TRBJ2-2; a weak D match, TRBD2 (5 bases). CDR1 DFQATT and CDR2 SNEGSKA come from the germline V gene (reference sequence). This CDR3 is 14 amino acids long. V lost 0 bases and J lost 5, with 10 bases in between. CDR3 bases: TGCAGTGCTAGAGAACGGGAAAGTACCGGGGAGCTGTTTTTT. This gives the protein CSARERESTGELFF.

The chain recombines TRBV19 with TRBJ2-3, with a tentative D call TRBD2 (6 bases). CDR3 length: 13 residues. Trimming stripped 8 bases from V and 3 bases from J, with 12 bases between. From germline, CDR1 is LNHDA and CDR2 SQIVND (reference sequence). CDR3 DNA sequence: TGTGCCAGTGCGGCGGGGACGACAGATACGCAGTATTTT. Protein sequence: CASAAGTTDTQYF.

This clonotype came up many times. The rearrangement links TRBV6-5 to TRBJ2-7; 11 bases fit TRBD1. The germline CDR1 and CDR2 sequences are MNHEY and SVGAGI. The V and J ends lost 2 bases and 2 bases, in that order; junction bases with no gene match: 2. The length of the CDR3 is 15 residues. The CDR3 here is CASSYMGQGAYEQYF. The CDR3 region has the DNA TGTGCCAGCAGTTACATGGGACAGGGGGCCTACGAGCAGTACTTC.

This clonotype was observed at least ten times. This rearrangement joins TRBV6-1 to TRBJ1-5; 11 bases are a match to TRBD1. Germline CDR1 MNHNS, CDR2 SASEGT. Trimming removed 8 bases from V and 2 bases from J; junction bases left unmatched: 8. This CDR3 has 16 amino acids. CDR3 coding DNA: TGTGCCAGCGGCTACCTGGGACAGGGGGGCAATCAGCCCCAGCATTTT. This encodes CASGYLGQGGNQPQHF.

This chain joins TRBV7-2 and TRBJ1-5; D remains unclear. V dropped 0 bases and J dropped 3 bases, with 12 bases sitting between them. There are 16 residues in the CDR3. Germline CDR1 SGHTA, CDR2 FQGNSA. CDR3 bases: TGTGCCAGCAGCTTAGCAAAAACGGGCCTCAATCAGCCCCAGCATTTT. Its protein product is CASSLAKTGLNQPQHF.

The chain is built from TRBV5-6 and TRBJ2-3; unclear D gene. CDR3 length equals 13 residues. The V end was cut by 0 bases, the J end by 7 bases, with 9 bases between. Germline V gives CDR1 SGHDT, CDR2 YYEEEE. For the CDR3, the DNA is TGTGCCAGCAGCTTGGAATTTGGGAATACGCAGTATTTT. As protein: CASSLEFGNTQYF.

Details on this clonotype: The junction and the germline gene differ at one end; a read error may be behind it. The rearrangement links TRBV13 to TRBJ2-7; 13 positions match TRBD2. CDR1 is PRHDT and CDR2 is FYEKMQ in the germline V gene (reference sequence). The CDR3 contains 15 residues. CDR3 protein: CASSPRTSGSYERYF. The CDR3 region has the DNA TGTGCCAGCAGCCCTCGGACTAGCGGGAGTTACGAGCGGTACTTC.